This T cell receptor (beta chain) is from a study of graft-versus-host responses after intestinal transplantation. Across the whole study: Recipients obtained multivisceral, liver-intestinal, or isolated intestinal transplants. Anti-thymocyte globulin induction, then tacrolimus and steroids for roughly 3 years, went to all recipients. Findings and caveats of the study: Marrow from the recipient contained GvH clones, some of which had appeared first in ileum or blood.

Measured with immunoSEQ multiplex PCR; TCRdb has only the in-frame clones, and not every one. The sample yields fewer than 120,000 clones, around 93% seen once. With respect to this clone: Its specificity is unknown.

From germline, CDR1 is MNHEY and CDR2 SVGAGI. V was clipped by 10 bases and J by 8 bases; unmatched bases: 13. This CDR3 is 15 amino acids long. The chain links TRBV6-5 to TRBJ2-1, with TRBD2 identical over 11 bases. The starting material was unstimulated CD8+ T cells sorted from spleen or lymph node cells, obtained before intestinal transplant. This clonotype was sampled from a human donor who received an intestinal transplant. The CDR3 DNA is TGTGCCACCACTTTAATAGCGGGGGGGACTTATGAGCAGTTCTTC. Its protein is CATTLIAGGTYEQFF.